Detailed here is one TCR beta chain. What it binds is unknown. The data are from a study of T cell responses to AZD1222 COVID-19 vaccine. TCRdb's table, derived via immunoSEQ multiplex PCR, lists solely in-frame clones and lacks some. The table lists 100,000 or so clones, 80% to 90% of them singletons. Study-wide findings and caveats: Nearly half of spike-specific TCRs reportedly target unmutated variant regions. The study identified only a handful of AZD1222 recipients as seropositive at baseline.

The TCR originated in an adult who received the AZD1222 COVID-19 vaccine. The sequencing here drew on peripheral blood, taken 28 days after the second AZD1222 dose.

The CDR3 is CASSSPQVNEQFF. CDR3 in DNA: TGTGCCAGCAGCTCCCCCCAGGTTAATGAGCAGTTCTTC. J is TRBJ2-1 and V is TRBV7-2; D call uncertain. This CDR3 is built from 13 residues. Germline assignment: CDR1 SGHTA and CDR2 FQGNSA. V lost 4 bases to trimming and J lost 7 bases, with 11 bases between them.